The clone carrying this T cell receptor (beta chain) was recorded many times. Its antigen remains unidentified. The data belong to a study of identical twins. Broader study findings: Excess low generation probability was seen in twin-shared out-of-frame alpha sequences.

CDR3 length equals 18 residues. The V end was cut by 0 bases, the J end by 1 base, with 14 bases between. Germline CDR1 and CDR2: SGHRS and YFSETQ. It was template switching that added a universal primer site, and there were unique molecular identifiers on the cDNA. TCRdb itself ran the 5' RACE reads through MiXCR, one entry per CDR3 protein. Found here are fewer than 650,000 distinct CDR3 sequences, about 7.6% of them singletons; the top ten hold roughly 1.6%. This sample also appeared in a second study, on yellow fever vaccine responses in identical twins.

Sequenced material: PBMCs. This chain links TRBV5-1 with TRBJ2-6, with D perhaps matching TRBD1 (6 bases). This receptor was identified in a woman aged 18-35 years in good health. The CDR3 is CASSLADRTFSGANVLTF. Written as DNA, the CDR3 is TGCGCCAGCAGCTTGGCGGACAGAACTTTTTCTGGGGCCAACGTCCTGACTTTC.